Listed below are T cell receptor beta chains from one sample, sequenced in a study of blood T cell repertoires in COVID-19. TCRdb's table, derived via immunoSEQ multiplex PCR, lists solely in-frame clones and lacks some. The repertoire holds 150,000 to 200,000 clones, with more than 70% as singletons. Source material: peripheral blood. Receptors were obtained from a middle-aged man with active or convalescent COVID-19. The CDR3 runs from the conserved cysteine through the conserved F or W. A D gene is named only where the DNA matches it firmly. The size entry is marked missing in some rows and otherwise reads once, few, many or a size class.

>TRBJ2-1|few|-|TRBV19
CASSPQGTAGGEQFF
TGTGCCAGTAGTCCCCAGGGGACGGCGGGCGGGGAGCAGTTCTTC
>TRBJ1-1|-|TRBD1|TRBV5-5
CASSRGTVTEAFF
TGTGCCAGCAGCAGGGGGACAGTCACTGAAGCTTTCTTT
>TRBJ1-2|-|-|TRBV5-1
CASSPGRTGYGYTF
TGCGCCAGCAGCCCAGGACGGACGGGGTATGGCTACACCTTC
>TRBJ2-7|-|-|TRBV5-1
CASSRETGSIIYEQYF
TGCGCCAGCAGCAGAGAGACAGGATCGATTATCTACGAGCAGTACTTC
>TRBJ1-1|-|-|TRBV7-2
CASSSSGPARAEAFF
TGTGCCAGCAGCTCAAGTGGTCCAGCCCGGGCTGAAGCTTTCTTT
>TRBJ2-2|-|-|TRBV19
CASRPAEDTGELFF
TGTGCCAGTAGACCGGCTGAGGACACCGGGGAGCTGTTTTTT
>TRBJ1-3|-|TRBD1|TRBV6-5
CASSYQGGTIYF
TGTGCCAGCAGTTACCAGGGGGGCACCATATATTTT
>TRBJ2-7|-|TRBD1|TRBV27
CASSRGTGGNEQYF
TGTGCCAGCAGTAGAGGGACAGGGGGTAACGAGCAGTACTTC
>TRBJ2-2|-|TRBD2|TRBV5-4
CASSSAQRGNTGELFF
TGTGCCAGCAGCTCGGCCCAGCGGGGGAACACCGGGGAGCTGTTTTTT
>TRBJ2-1|-|TRBD2|TRBV5-4
CASSLGGRGHHEQFF
TGTGCCAGCAGCTTAGGCGGGAGAGGTCATCATGAGCAGTTCTTC
>TRBJ2-1|-|TRBD2|TRBV4-1
CASSQDPAGVYNEQFF
TGCGCCAGCAGCCAAGATCCAGCGGGGGTCTACAATGAGCAGTTCTTC
>TRBJ2-1|-|TRBD2|TRBV6-2/TRBV6-3
CASGLAGGRNEQFF
TGTGCCAGCGGCCTAGCGGGGGGGCGTAATGAGCAGTTCTTC
>TRBJ2-7|-|TRBD2|TRBV11-3
CASSTQRGPPYEQYF
TGTGCCAGCAGCACCCAGCGGGGACCCCCGTACGAGCAGTACTTC
>TRBJ2-3|-|-|TRBV6-5
CASSSRLFSTDTQYF
TGTGCCAGCAGTTCAAGACTCTTTAGCACAGATACGCAGTATTTT
>TRBJ1-3|-|-|TRBV6-4
CACISAGNTIYF
TGTGCCTGCATCTCTGCGGGAAACACCATATATTTT
>TRBJ1-1|-|-|TRBV11-3
CASSLGQSSTEAFF
TGTGCCAGCAGTTTGGGACAATCCTCCACTGAAGCTTTCTTT
>TRBJ1-1|-|-|TRBV5-6
CASSMTPLGSTEAFF
TGTGCCAGCAGCATGACCCCCTTGGGGAGCACTGAAGCTTTCTTT
>TRBJ1-1|-|TRBD1|TRBV19
CASGNGQGGTEAFF
TGTGCCAGTGGAAACGGACAGGGGGGCACTGAAGCTTTCTTT